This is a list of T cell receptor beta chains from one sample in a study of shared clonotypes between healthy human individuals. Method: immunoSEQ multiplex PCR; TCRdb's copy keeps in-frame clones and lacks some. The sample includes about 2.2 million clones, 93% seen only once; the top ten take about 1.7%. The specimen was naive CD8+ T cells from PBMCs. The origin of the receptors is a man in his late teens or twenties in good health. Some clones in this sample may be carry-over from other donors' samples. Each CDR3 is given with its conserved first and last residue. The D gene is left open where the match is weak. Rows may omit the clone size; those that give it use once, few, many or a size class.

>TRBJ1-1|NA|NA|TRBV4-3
CASSQGVRDTEAFF
TGCGCCAGCAGCCAAGGGGTCAGGGACACTGAAGCTTTCTTT
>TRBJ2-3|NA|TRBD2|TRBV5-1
CASSYEIAGPRTDTQYF
TGCGCCAGCAGCTATGAGATAGCGGGACCTCGCACAGATACGCAGTATTTT
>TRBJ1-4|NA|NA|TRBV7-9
CASSQNRATNEKLFF
TGTGCCAGCAGCCAAAACCGAGCAACTAATGAAAAACTGTTTTTT
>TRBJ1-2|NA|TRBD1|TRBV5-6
CASRERQGARYGYTF
TGTGCCAGCAGAGAAAGACAGGGGGCAAGATATGGCTACACCTTC
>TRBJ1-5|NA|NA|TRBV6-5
CASSYGWDQPQHF
TGTGCCAGCAGTTACGGCTGGGATCAGCCCCAGCATTTT
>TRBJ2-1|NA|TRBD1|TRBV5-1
CASSLQGQGKRFF
TGCGCCAGCAGCTTGCAGGGACAGGGGAAGAGGTTCTTC
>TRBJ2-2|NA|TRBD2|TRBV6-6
CASSRTSGRTGELFF
TGTGCCAGCAGCCGGACTAGCGGGAGAACCGGGGAGCTGTTTTTT
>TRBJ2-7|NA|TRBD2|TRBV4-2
CASSQEAPGLISYEQYF
TGTGCCAGCAGCCAAGAAGCCCCGGGACTAATTTCCTACGAGCAGTACTTC
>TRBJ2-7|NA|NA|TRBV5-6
CASSLAGSGYEQYF
TGTGCCAGCAGCTTGGCAGGGAGCGGATACGAGCAGTACTTC
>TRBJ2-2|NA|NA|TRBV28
CASRYWGTGELFF
TGTGCCAGTAGGTATTGGGGAACCGGGGAGCTGTTTTTT
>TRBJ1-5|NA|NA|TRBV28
CASSLLVGRQPQHF
TGTGCCAGCAGTTTATTAGTGGGTAGACAGCCCCAGCATTTT
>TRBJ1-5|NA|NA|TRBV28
CASSPGPRSNQPQHF
TGTGCCAGCAGCCCGGGCCCCAGGAGCAATCAGCCCCAGCATTTT
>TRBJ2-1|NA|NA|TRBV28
CASSLRGSEQFF
TGTGCCAGCAGTTTGAGGGGGAGTGAGCAGTTCTTC
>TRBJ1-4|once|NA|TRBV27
CASSLSNRELEKLFF
TGTGCCAGCAGTTTATCGAATAGGGAGCTTGAAAAACTGTTTTTT
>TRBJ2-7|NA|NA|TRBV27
CASSQRRTASYEQYF
TGTGCCAGCAGTCAACGTCGGACAGCTTCCTACGAGCAGTACTTC
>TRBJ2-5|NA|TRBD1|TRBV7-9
CASSLATGRRETQYF
TGTGCCAGCAGCTTAGCGACAGGGCGACGAGAGACCCAGTACTTC
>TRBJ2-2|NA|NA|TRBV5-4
CASSFGTDNTGELFF
TGTGCCAGCAGCTTTGGGACGGACAACACCGGGGAGCTGTTTTTT
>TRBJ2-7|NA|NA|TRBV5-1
CASSLGRGGYEQYF
TGCGCCAGCAGCTTGGGCAGGGGCGGCTACGAGCAGTACTTC
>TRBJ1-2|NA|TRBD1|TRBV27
CASRSRQGDYGYTF
TGTGCCAGCAGATCACGACAGGGGGACTATGGCTACACCTTC
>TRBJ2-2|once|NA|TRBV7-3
CASSLTQTGELFF
TGTGCCAGCAGCTTAACGCAGACCGGGGAGCTGTTTTTT
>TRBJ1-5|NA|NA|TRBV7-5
CVRSFVARERTDSNQPQHF
TGTGTCAGAAGCTTCGTAGCTCGGGAGAGGACAGATAGCAATCAGCCCCAGCATTTT
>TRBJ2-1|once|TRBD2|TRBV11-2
CASSFLLAGGPGEQFF
TGTGCCAGCAGCTTCCTCCTAGCGGGAGGGCCGGGTGAGCAGTTCTTC
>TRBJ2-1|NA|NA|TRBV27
CASSFGDSYNEQFF
TGTGCCAGCAGTTTCGGGGACTCCTACAATGAGCAGTTCTTC
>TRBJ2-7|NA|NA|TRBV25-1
CASGAAGGGEQYF
TGTGCCAGCGGTGCCGCGGGTGGAGGCGAGCAGTACTTC
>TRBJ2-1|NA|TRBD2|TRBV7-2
CASSPGLAGGPYEQFF
TGTGCCAGCAGCCCCGGACTAGCGGGAGGGCCCTATGAGCAGTTCTTC
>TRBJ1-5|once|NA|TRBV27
CASSLSMGYQPQHF
TGTGCCAGCAGTTTATCGATGGGGTATCAGCCCCAGCATTTT
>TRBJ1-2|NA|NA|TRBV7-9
CASSLPGANYGYTF
TGTGCCAGCAGCTTACCGGGGGCTAACTATGGCTACACCTTC
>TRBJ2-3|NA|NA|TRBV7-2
CASSLRGLMGHTDTQYF
TGTGCCAGCAGCTTAAGGGGTCTAATGGGGCACACAGATACGCAGTATTTT
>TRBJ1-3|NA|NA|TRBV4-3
CASSQGSSGNTIYF
TGCGCCAGCAGCCAAGGAAGCTCTGGAAACACCATATATTTT
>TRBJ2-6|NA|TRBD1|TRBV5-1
CASSPTGPAGANVLTF
TGCGCCAGCAGCCCGACAGGGCCCGCTGGGGCCAACGTCCTGACTTTC
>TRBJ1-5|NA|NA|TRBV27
CASSSTGRVSQHF
TGTGCCAGCAGTTCTACAGGGCGGGTCAGTCAGCATTTT
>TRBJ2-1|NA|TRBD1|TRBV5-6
CASSLGQGTSYNEQFF
TGTGCCAGCAGTTTGGGACAGGGGACATCCTACAATGAGCAGTTCTTC
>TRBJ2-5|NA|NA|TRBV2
CASRYYGSGETQYF
TGTGCCAGCAGATACTATGGCTCGGGGGAGACCCAGTACTTC
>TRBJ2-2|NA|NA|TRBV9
CASSVVSLGWGTGELFF
TGTGCCAGCAGCGTGGTCAGTCTGGGTTGGGGGACCGGGGAGCTGTTTTTT
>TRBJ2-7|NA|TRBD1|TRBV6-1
CASKDRVYEQYF
TGTGCCAGCAAGGACAGGGTTTACGAGCAGTACTTC
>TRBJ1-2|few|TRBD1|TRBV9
CASSRDSRYGYTF
TGTGCCAGCAGCAGGGACAGTAGGTATGGCTACACCTTC
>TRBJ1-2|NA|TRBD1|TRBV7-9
CASHPMDRPRGYTF
TGTGCCAGCCACCCAATGGACAGGCCCCGGGGCTACACCTTC
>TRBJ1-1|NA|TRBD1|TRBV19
CASSLRDRGRNTEAFF
TGTGCCAGTAGTCTCCGGGACAGGGGGCGTAACACTGAAGCTTTCTTT
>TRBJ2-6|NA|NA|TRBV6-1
CASSERATRSGANVLTF
TGTGCCAGCAGTGAAAGAGCTACCCGCTCTGGGGCCAACGTCCTGACTTTC
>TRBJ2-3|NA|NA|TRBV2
CASMRSPGLRTDTQYF
TGTGCCAGCATGAGGAGTCCGGGACTCCGCACAGATACGCAGTATTTT
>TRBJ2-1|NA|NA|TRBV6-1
CASSEEILGEGDNEQFF
TGTGCCAGCAGTGAAGAGATACTTGGCGAAGGGGACAATGAGCAGTTCTTC
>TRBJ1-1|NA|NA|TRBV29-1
CSVEDRALNAFF
TGCAGCGTTGAAGATCGGGCCCTGAACGCTTTCTTT
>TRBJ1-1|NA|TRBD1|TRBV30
CAWTIQGADSEKPQSANTEAFF
TGTGCCTGGACCATTCAGGGGGCGGACTCAGAGAAACCTCAAAGTGCGAACACTGAAGCTTTCTTT
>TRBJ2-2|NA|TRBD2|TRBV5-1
CASSTGLAGVLNTGELFF
TGCGCCAGCAGCACCGGACTAGCGGGAGTCCTAAACACCGGGGAGCTGTTTTTT
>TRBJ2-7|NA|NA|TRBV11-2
CASSYGTVTYEQYF
TGTGCCAGCAGCTACGGGACGGTTACCTACGAGCAGTACTTC
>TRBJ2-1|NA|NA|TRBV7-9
CASIKGSFNEQFF
TGTGCCAGCATAAAAGGGTCATTCAATGAGCAGTTCTTC
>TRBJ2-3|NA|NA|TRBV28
CASSLIRWGSTDTQYF
TGTGCCAGCAGTTTAATTCGTTGGGGCAGCACAGATACGCAGTATTTT
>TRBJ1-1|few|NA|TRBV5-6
CASNPWGKPEAFF
TGTGCCAGCAACCCTTGGGGGAAGCCTGAAGCTTTCTTT
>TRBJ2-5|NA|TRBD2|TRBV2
CASLGREGRETQYF
TGTGCCAGCCTAGGCCGGGAGGGCCGTGAGACCCAGTACTTC
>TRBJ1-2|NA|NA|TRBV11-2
CASSLADGSGYTF
TGTGCCAGCAGCTTAGCGGACGGCTCGGGCTACACCTTC
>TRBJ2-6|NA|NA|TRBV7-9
CARQPTDSPSGANVLTF
TGTGCCAGGCAACCGACAGATTCCCCCTCTGGGGCCAACGTCCTGACTTTC
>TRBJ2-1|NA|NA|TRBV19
CASRGDITYNEQFF
TGTGCCAGTCGGGGGGACATAACCTACAATGAGCAGTTCTTC
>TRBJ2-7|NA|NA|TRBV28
CASSLAGNAYEQYF
TGTGCCAGCAGTTTAGCGGGAAATGCCTACGAGCAGTACTTC
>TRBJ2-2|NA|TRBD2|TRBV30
CAWSVPGGTGELFF
TGTGCCTGGAGTGTACCCGGGGGGACCGGGGAGCTGTTTTTT